Shown below are 3 T cell receptor beta chains from a single sample sequenced in a study of cytomegalovirus exposure and HLA in healthy donors. The study ran its PCR with 60 Vbeta and 13 Jbeta primers. Using immunoSEQ multiplex PCR, the repertoire was profiled, and TCRdb retains in-frame clones only, with some absent. Counted here are roughly 150,000 clones, over 80% occurring once; the ten biggest clones make up approximately 1.2%. The specimen was PBMCs. These receptors were collected from a boy younger than 10 in good health and CMV-seronegative.

The J gene is TRBJ2-7, the V gene TRBV7-8; perhaps TRBD1 as D (6 bases). The V and J ends lost 0 bases and 2 bases respectively, with 17 bases between them. Germline-derived CDR1 and CDR2 are SGHVS and FQNEAQ. The CDR3 sequence is 17 residues long. CDR3 bases: TGTGCCAGCAGCTTAGCGGGAGCAGGGGAGAAAACCTACGAGCAGTACTTC. The encoded protein is CASSLAGAGEKTYEQYF.

This clone has just a few counts. The V call is TRBV5-4, the J call TRBJ1-2, with unresolved D. The V gene's germline CDR1 is SGHNT and CDR2 YYREEE (reference sequence). V was trimmed by 0 bases and J by 4 bases, leaving 10 bases between them. This CDR3 spans 14 amino acids. The CDR3 region has the DNA TGTGCCAGCAGCTTGGAACAATCGGGCTATGGCTACACCTTC. Protein: CASSLEQSGYGYTF. Complete variable domain (other parts from reference TRBV5-4 and TRBJ1-2): ETGVTQSPTHLIKTRGQQVTLRCSSQSGHNTVSWYQQALGQGPQFIFQYYREEENGRGNFPPRFSGLQFPNYSSELNVNALELDDSALYLCASSLEQSGYGYTFGSGTRLTVV.

This chain joins TRBV7-9 and TRBJ1-6; D unresolved. V was shortened by 4 bases and J by 5 bases, with 15 bases between the two germline ends. This CDR3 has 16 residues. CDR1 and CDR2 (germline): SEHNR, FQNEAQ (reference sequence). The CDR3 bases are TGTGCCAGCAGCTCCAACACGGGAGGGCATAATTCACCCCTCCACTTT. Amino acids: CASSSNTGGHNSPLHF.